The clone carrying this T cell receptor beta chain was seen only a few times. Its antigen is unidentified. These data come from a study of beta chain features in type 1 diabetes. The CDR3 has 14 residues. From germline, CDR1 is SGDLS and CDR2 YYNGEE. Trimming cost V 1 base and J 6 bases, with 12 bases left between them. General study findings and limits: In every one of the four CD4+ subsets, TCRB CDR3s were moderately but significantly shorter in Type 1 diabetes patients. When cDNA is sequenced, cells with high TCR expression could be over-represented. A greater similarity of naive, central memory and Treg TCRB repertoires was seen among patients than among healthy donors.

Every bit of the isolated RNA underwent reverse transcription, so sequencing read expressed TCRB transcripts. About 3.4 million reads per sample on average were obtained from naive, central memory and regulatory T cell samples. The table came from immunoSEQ multiplex PCR; TCRdb's copy has only in-frame clones and leaves some out. The sample carries hundreds of thousands of clones, approximately 11% recorded once. This sequence was found in a man in his thirties or forties with type 1 diabetes. The chain couples TRBV9 to TRBJ2-3; tentatively, D is TRBD1 (6 bases). Sequences were obtained from naive CD4+ T cells from blood. CDR3 amino acids: CASSVMGAGDTQYF. The CDR3 DNA reads TGTGCCAGCAGCGTAATGGGGGCCGGGGATACGCAGTATTTT.